Listed here are 31 T cell receptor beta chains from one sample, sequenced in a study of control samples from healthy donors and cancer patients. The table came from immunoSEQ multiplex PCR; TCRdb's copy has only in-frame clones and leaves some out. This table holds about 50,000 clones, about nine tenths found once. The sequenced material came from PBMCs. These receptors came from a man aged 50 to 60 with head and neck cancer.

The chain joins TRBV4-2 to TRBJ1-1; 7 nucleotides agree with TRBD1. V shed 1 base, J shed 7 bases, and the junction held 9 bases outside the gene matches. This CDR3 has 15 amino acids. CDR1 and CDR2 from the germline V gene are LGHNA and YNFKEQ. CDR3 in amino acids: CASSQVDSRGVEAFF. In nucleotides, the CDR3 is TGTGCCAGCAGCCAAGTTGACTCCAGGGGGGTTGAAGCTTTCTTT.

The chain is built from TRBV5-1 and TRBJ2-5, with D tentatively TRBD2 (6 bases). Trimming stripped 4 bases from V and 2 bases from J, with 12 bases between. Per the germline V gene, CDR1 is SGHRS and CDR2 is YFSETQ. CDR3 length equals 14 residues. The CDR3 sequence: CASSAGSRQETQYF. CDR3 nucleotide sequence: TGCGCCAGCAGCGCGGGGTCGAGGCAAGAGACCCAGTACTTC.

V and J are TRBV6-5 and TRBJ1-1, with D unresolved. The CDR3 is 13 amino acids. Germline values: CDR1 MNHEY, CDR2 SVGAGI. Between the trimmed V and J ends, which lost 0 bases and 1 base, there was a span of 3 bases. CDR3 region: CASSYSKNTEAFF. CDR3 coding DNA: TGTGCCAGCAGTTACTCGAAGAACACTGAAGCTTTCTTT.

DNA of the CDR3: TGTGCCAGCAGTTCCGGCGGCAGCGGGGGGGCCCACGAGCAGTACTTC. Its protein product is CASSSGGSGGAHEQYF. The rearrangement joins TRBV6-2 or TRBV6-3 to TRBJ2-7, with 10 bases aligning to TRBD2. This CDR3 region has 16 residues. Germline assignment: CDR1 MNHEY and CDR2 SVGEGT. With 4 bases clipped from V and 5 bases from J, the junction kept 11 bases outside the gene matches.

A word on this clone: The junction does not match germline at one end; this may be a read error. Other DNA variants within this sample encode the same CDR3. The rearrangement uses TRBV11-2 and TRBJ2-5, with D possibly TRBD2 on 5 matching bases. This CDR3 contains 11 residues. The germline gives CDR1 SGHAT, CDR2 FQNNGV. The CDR3 protein is CASSWGETQYF. The CDR3 DNA is TGTGCCAGCAGCTGGGGAGAGACTCAGTACTTC.

The rearrangement joins TRBV2 to TRBJ2-5, with D possibly matching TRBD1 (5 bases). Trimming stripped 10 bases from V and 0 bases from J, with 9 bases between. In germline, CDR1 is SNHLY, CDR2 FYNNEI. The CDR3 spans 12 residues. CDR3 residues: CATQGYQETQYF. The CDR3 DNA reads as TGTGCCACCCAGGGATACCAAGAGACCCAGTACTTC.

The chain carries TRBV10-1 and TRBJ1-2; D unresolved. In germline, CDR1 is WNHNN, CDR2 SYGVQD (reference sequence). Between the trimmed V and J ends, which lost 5 bases and 1 base, there was a span of 14 bases. This CDR3 contains 15 residues. The CDR3 here is CASSTDPSDNYGYTF. The CDR3 bases are TGCGCCAGCAGTACCGACCCAAGTGATAACTATGGCTACACCTTC.

The chain combines TRBV3-1 (or the pseudogene TRBV3-2) with TRBJ2-1, with D perhaps assigned TRBD1 or TRBD2 (5 bases each). In germline, CDR1 is LGHDT, CDR2 YNNKEL (reference sequence). The CDR3 consists of 18 residues. The germline V and J ends were trimmed by 3 bases and 4 bases, with 22 bases remaining between them. CDR3 amino acids: CASSHETGYRTHYNEQFF. The CDR3 DNA is TGTGCCAGCAGCCATGAAACAGGTTACAGGACTCATTACAATGAGCAGTTCTTC.

The chain employs TRBV27 and TRBJ2-5, with D perhaps matching TRBD1 or TRBD2 (5 bases each). Germline V CDR1 and CDR2: MNHEY, SMNVEV (reference sequence). V was pared by 2 bases and J by 0 bases, with 16 bases between. This CDR3 has 17 amino acids. CDR3 DNA sequence: TGTGCCAGCAGTTTACTTTGGGGACCCGAGTACCAAGAGACCCAGTACTTC. It encodes CASSLLWGPEYQETQYF.

The chain couples TRBV5-1 to TRBJ2-1; 10 positions match TRBD1. The CDR3 runs to 15 residues. J gave up 5 bases and V 3 bases, and 5 bases lay outside the gene matches. CDR1 is SGHRS and CDR2 is YFSETQ in the germline V gene. The CDR3 loop reads CASSYPDRGDNEQFF. The CDR3 region has the DNA TGCGCCAGCAGCTACCCGGACAGGGGGGACAATGAGCAGTTCTTC.

V is TRBV30 and J is TRBJ1-2; 8 nucleotides agree with TRBD1. Germline V gives CDR1 GTSNPN, CDR2 SVGIG (reference sequence). The CDR3 runs 15 residues. Trimming cost V 4 bases and J 7 bases; bases outside gene matches: 14. CDR3 coding DNA: TGTGCCTGGATGGGGGGGCCGGGACAGGCTGGTGGCTACACCTTC. This gives the protein CAWMGGPGQAGGYTF.

This clone was detected only once. The chain uses TRBV7-6 and TRBJ2-5; 11 nucleotides agree with TRBD2. After removal of 5 bases from V and 5 bases from J, the junction contained 13 bases not matched to a gene. CDR3 length equals 17 residues. Germline V CDR1 and CDR2: SGHVS, FNYEAQ. The CDR3 DNA sequence: TGTGCCAGCAGCCCCCGGAGTAGCGGGAGGGGAGGGGAGACCCAGTACTTC. Translated, it gives CASSPRSSGRGGETQYF.

The sample holds one count of this clone. The rearrangement uses TRBV4-1 and TRBJ2-5; D possibly uses TRBD1 or TRBD2 (6 bases each). The CDR3 extends over 15 amino acids. Trimming stripped 4 bases from V and 0 bases from J, with 12 bases between. Germline V gene lookup returns CDR1 MGHRA and CDR2 YSYEKL. The CDR3 nucleotides read TGCGCCAGCAGCCTCGGCGGGGACAACCAAGAGACCCAGTACTTC. Translated, it gives CASSLGGDNQETQYF.

The CDR3 reads CASSVRDWGTSGINEQFF. The DNA for the CDR3 is TGTGCCAGCAGCGTAAGGGACTGGGGGACTAGCGGAATTAATGAGCAGTTCTTC. This chain connects TRBV9 to TRBJ2-1, with 11 bases lining up with TRBD2. CDR1 is SGDLS and CDR2 is YYNGEE in the germline V gene. V gave up 1 base and J gave up 7 bases; unmatched junction bases: 13. The CDR3 runs to 18 residues.

The chain has TRBV6-5 and TRBJ1-2, with 9 bases that match TRBD1. Per germline, CDR1 MNHEY and CDR2 SVGAGI. The trim removed 8 bases at V and 0 bases at J, leaving 7 bases unmatched. The CDR3 is made up of 15 amino acids. Here the CDR3 reads CASCRDRDPNYGYTF. The CDR3 coding sequence is TGTGCCAGCTGCCGGGACAGGGATCCTAACTATGGCTACACCTTC.

The chain combines TRBV28 with TRBJ2-7; the D call may be TRBD1 or TRBD2 (5 bases each). CDR3 length: 14 residues. Germline V gives CDR1 MDHEN, CDR2 SYDVKM. V lost 9 bases and J 3 bases, leaving 18 bases between the germline ends. For the CDR3, the DNA is TGTGCCAGTCACTCCGGGGCAGGGAGCTACGAGCAGTACTTC. This codes for CASHSGAGSYEQYF.

This rearrangement joins TRBV28 to TRBJ1-1; D remains ambiguous. Germline assignment: CDR1 MDHEN and CDR2 SYDVKM. The CDR3 totals 17 residues. The V gene lost 2 bases and the J gene lost 4 bases, with 20 bases spanning the gap. The CDR3 spells CASSLTAYGGYATEAFF. Written as DNA, the CDR3 is TGTGCCAGCAGTTTAACTGCCTACGGAGGGTATGCCACTGAAGCTTTCTTT.

V gene TRBV3-1 (or the pseudogene TRBV3-2) combines with J gene TRBJ1-1; tentatively, D is TRBD1 (6 bases). Germline CDR1 reads LGHDT; CDR2 reads YNNKEL (reference sequence). Trimming removed 5 bases from V and 5 bases from J, with 12 bases in between. The CDR3 consists of 13 residues. The CDR3 here is CASSAQGLTEAFF. The CDR3, as DNA: TGTGCCAGCAGCGCACAGGGTTTAACTGAAGCTTTCTTT.

This clone was observed once. The chain employs TRBV6-5 and TRBJ2-1; no definite D call. Germline V gives CDR1 MNHEY, CDR2 SVGAGI. CDR3 length equals 14 residues. Trimming removed 7 bases from V and 0 bases from J, with 10 bases in between. CDR3 in amino acids: CASTASSSYNEQFF. In nucleotides, the CDR3 is TGTGCCAGCACTGCGTCAAGCTCCTACAATGAGCAGTTCTTC.

The V gene is TRBV28, the J gene TRBJ1-4; D perhaps matches TRBD1 (6 bases). Germline V gene sequence: CDR1 MDHEN, CDR2 SYDVKM. V was trimmed by 3 bases and J by 1 base, leaving 9 bases between them. The CDR3 spans 15 residues. The chain's CDR3 is CASSFRGLTNEKLFF. The CDR3 DNA follows: TGTGCCAGCAGTTTTCGGGGGCTAACTAATGAAAAACTGTTTTTT.

This clone was counted once. The rearrangement joins TRBV5-6 to TRBJ1-4; the D is unclear. Trimming took off 2 bases at V and 5 bases at J, with 10 bases between the two ends. Germline values: CDR1 SGHDT, CDR2 YYEEEE. This CDR3 spans 14 amino acids. The CDR3 sequence is CASSLEGGNEKLFF. In DNA form, the CDR3 reads TGTGCCAGCAGCTTAGAGGGAGGAAATGAAAAACTGTTTTTT.

The V gene is TRBV6-5, the J gene TRBJ2-7; D is perhaps TRBD1 (6 bases). Trimming removed 7 bases from V and 2 bases from J, with 12 bases in between. The CDR3 is 13 residues long. Germline V gene lookup returns CDR1 MNHEY and CDR2 SVGAGI. The CDR3 DNA follows: TGTGCCAGCACGGACAGTTCCCCCTACGAGCAGTACTTC. Amino acids: CASTDSSPYEQYF.

This chain connects TRBV5-1 to TRBJ2-1, with D possibly matching TRBD2 (6 bases). CDR1 and CDR2 from the germline V gene are SGHRS and YFSETQ. The CDR3 is made up of 14 amino acids. Trimming shortened V by 0 bases and J by 7 bases, and 11 bases separated the two germline ends. The CDR3 spells CASSLGLVGNEQFF. CDR3 bases: TGCGCCAGCAGCTTGGGACTAGTGGGAAATGAGCAGTTCTTC. Supplemented by reference TRBV5-1 and TRBJ2-1, the full variable domain reads KAGVTQTPRYLIKTRGQQVTLSCSPISGHRSVSWYQQTPGQGLQFLFEYFSETQRNKGNFPGRFSGRQFSNSRSEMNVSTLELGDSALYLCASSLGLVGNEQFFGPGTRLTVL.

This clone was observed a handful of times. This chain links TRBV7-6 with TRBJ2-5; D is unresolved. Trimming pared 1 base from V and 5 bases from J, leaving 14 bases between. Germline V gene sequence: CDR1 SGHVS, CDR2 FNYEAQ. CDR3 length equals 15 residues. The CDR3 bases are TGTGCCAGCAGCTTAGATGTGGGCTTTGCGGAGACCCAGTACTTC. Its translation: CASSLDVGFAETQYF.

The chain has TRBV19 and TRBJ2-2; 8 nucleotides align to TRBD2. The CDR3 runs to 18 residues. Per germline, CDR1 LNHDA and CDR2 SQIVND (reference sequence). The ends lost 10 bases at V and 2 bases at J; junction bases unmatched: 18. CDR3 region: CATLSRSVLAGNTGELFF. The CDR3 region has the DNA TGTGCCACCTTAAGCCGCTCCGTTCTAGCGGGTAACACCGGGGAGCTGTTTTTT.

The rearrangement links TRBV5-4 to TRBJ1-4; 7 bases are a match to TRBD1. V lost 4 bases, J lost 0 bases, and 6 bases stayed unmatched. Germline lookup yields CDR1 SGHNT and CDR2 YYREEE (reference sequence). The CDR3 is 16 residues long. The CDR3: CASSPGTAATNEKLFF. The CDR3 nucleotides are TGTGCCAGCAGCCCAGGGACAGCTGCAACTAATGAAAAACTGTTTTTT. The complete variable domain, with remaining parts taken from reference TRBV5-4 and TRBJ1-4, reads ETGVTQSPTHLIKTRGQQVTLRCSSQSGHNTVSWYQQALGQGPQFIFQYYREEENGRGNFPPRFSGLQFPNYSSELNVNALELDDSALYLCASSPGTAATNEKLFFGSGTQLSVL.

The chain carries TRBV11-2 and TRBJ1-2; D gene unclear. V shed 8 bases and J shed 5 bases, with 15 bases lying between them. Looked up from germline, CDR1 is SGHAT and CDR2 is FQNNGV. The CDR3 is made up of 13 amino acids. CDR3 amino acids: CASEKLDGYGYTF. CDR3 bases: TGTGCCAGCGAGAAACTAGATGGATATGGCTACACCTTC.

The rearrangement links TRBV6-5 to TRBJ2-2; D is possibly TRBD2 (5 bases). The germline V gene has CDR1 MNHEY and CDR2 SVGAGI. Trimming shortened V by 9 bases and J by 1 base, and 12 bases separated the two germline ends. The CDR3 spans 14 residues. The CDR3 protein is CASRGTVNTGELFF. CDR3 in DNA: TGTGCCAGTCGGGGTACGGTGAACACCGGGGAGCTGTTTTTT.

The chain combines TRBV21-1 with TRBJ2-1; the table's D call of TRBD2 was not tested on the DNA. TRBV21-1 is a pseudogene. CDR3 length equals 12 residues. This CDR3 reads CASSKGEGGKFF. The CDR3 nucleotides read TGTGCCAGCAGCAAAGGGGAGGGGGGGAAGTTCTTC.

The chain's CDR3 is CASSLGAGSSYNEQFF. The CDR3 nucleotides are TGTGCCAGCAGCTTAGGGGCCGGGAGCTCCTACAATGAGCAGTTCTTC. The chain uses TRBV7-2 and TRBJ2-1, with D possibly TRBD2 on 6 matching bases. Trimming stripped 1 base from V and 0 bases from J, with 10 bases between. The germline V gene has CDR1 SGHTA and CDR2 FQGNSA. The CDR3 is made up of 16 amino acids.

This rearrangement joins TRBV5-6 to TRBJ2-3; D could derive from TRBD1 or TRBD2 (5 bases each). Germline-derived CDR1 and CDR2 are SGHDT and YYEEEE. This CDR3 has 17 residues. The V and J ends lost 4 bases and 2 bases respectively, with 20 bases between them. CDR3 sequence reads: CASSRDHSVGFTDTQYF. CDR3 sequence (DNA): TGTGCCAGCAGCCGGGACCATTCCGTGGGTTTCACAGATACGCAGTATTTT.